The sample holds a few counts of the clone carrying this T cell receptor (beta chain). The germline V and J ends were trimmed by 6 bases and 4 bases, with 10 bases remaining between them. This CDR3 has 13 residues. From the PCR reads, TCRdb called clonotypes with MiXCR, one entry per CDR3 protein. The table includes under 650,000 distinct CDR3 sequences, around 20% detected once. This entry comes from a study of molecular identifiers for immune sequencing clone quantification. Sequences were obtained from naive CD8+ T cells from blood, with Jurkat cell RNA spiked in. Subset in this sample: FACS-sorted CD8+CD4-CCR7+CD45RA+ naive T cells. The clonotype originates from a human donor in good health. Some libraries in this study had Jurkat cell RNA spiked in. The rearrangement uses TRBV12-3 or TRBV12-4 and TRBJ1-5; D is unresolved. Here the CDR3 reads CASRDGANQPQHF. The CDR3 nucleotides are TGTGCCAGCAGGGACGGAGCAAATCAGCCCCAGCATTTT.